The rows below give T cell receptor beta chains drawn from one sample of a study of beta chain features in type 1 diabetes. Some clones are missing from TCRdb's copy, which holds only in-frame ones; the method was immunoSEQ multiplex PCR. The sample lists about 150,000 clones; around 10% were seen once. Sequencing used central memory CD4+ T cells from blood. Receptors originate from a man aged 18 to 35 in good health. CDR3s include the opening cysteine and the closing phenylalanine or tryptophan. A D gene is named only where the DNA matches it firmly. A clone size is listed for some rows: how often the clone was seen (once, few, many), or a class if it is expanded.

v_gene,abundance,j_gene,d_gene,CDR3aa
TRBV19,few,TRBJ1-5,.,CASSTGNSNQPQHF
TRBV9,many,TRBJ2-7,TRBD1,CASSSRTGLTYEQYF
TRBV23-1,many,TRBJ2-7,.,CASILKGDGLSSYEQYF
TRBV5-1,few,TRBJ2-7,.,CASSQQVGGSYEQYF
TRBV25-1,.,TRBJ1-1,.,CASSKVKGSYTEAFF
TRBV29-1,many,TRBJ2-7,.,CSAGRDGNYEQYF
TRBV23-1,.,TRBJ2-7,TRBD1,CASSQCQGDIYEQYF
TRBV28,.,TRBJ2-2,.,CASSLSGTTYTGELFF
TRBV29-1,few,TRBJ2-6,TRBD1,CSVKEDRGFQPGANVLTF
TRBV5-4,.,TRBJ2-5,.,CASSPRGDSQETQYF
TRBV7-6,.,TRBJ2-7,.,CASSLGRGEQYF
TRBV9,many,TRBJ2-3,.,CASSVSALDTDTQYF
TRBV7-9,few,TRBJ2-1,TRBD1,CASSRGGQGHNEQFF
TRBV7-9,.,TRBJ2-5,TRBD2,CASTLSGRSETQYF
TRBV5-8,.,TRBJ2-7,.,CASSLLGPTTTYEQYF
TRBV5-6,.,TRBJ2-6,TRBD1,CASSGKDRGYSSGANVLTF
TRBV25-1,few,TRBJ2-7,.,CASSVSQGRSFEQYF